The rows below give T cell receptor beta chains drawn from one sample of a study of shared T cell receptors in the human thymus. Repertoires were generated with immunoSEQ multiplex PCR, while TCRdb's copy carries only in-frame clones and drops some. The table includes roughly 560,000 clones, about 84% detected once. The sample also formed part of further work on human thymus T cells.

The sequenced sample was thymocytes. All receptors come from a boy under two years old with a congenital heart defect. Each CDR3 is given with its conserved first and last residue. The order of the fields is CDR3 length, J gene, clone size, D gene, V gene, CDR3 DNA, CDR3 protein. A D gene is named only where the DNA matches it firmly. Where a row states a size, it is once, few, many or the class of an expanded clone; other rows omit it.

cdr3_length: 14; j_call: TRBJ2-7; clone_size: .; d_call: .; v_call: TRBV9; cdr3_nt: TGTGCCAGCAGCCCCGAACTAAGGACCTACGAGCAGTACTTC; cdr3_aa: CASSPELRTYEQYF
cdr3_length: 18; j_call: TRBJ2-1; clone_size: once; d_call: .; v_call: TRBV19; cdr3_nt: TGTGCCAGTAGTATAGATAAGACAGTGAATCTCCCCTACAATGAGCAGTTCTTC; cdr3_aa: CASSIDKTVNLPYNEQFF
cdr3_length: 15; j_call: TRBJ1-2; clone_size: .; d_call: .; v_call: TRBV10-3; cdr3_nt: TGTGCCATCAGTCACTCAAGGGACACTAACTATGGCTACACCTTC; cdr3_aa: CAISHSRDTNYGYTF
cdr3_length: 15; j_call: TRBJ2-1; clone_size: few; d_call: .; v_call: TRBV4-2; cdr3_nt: TGTGCCAGCAGCCAAGATCTGGGCGGGGCTAATGAGCAGTTCTTC; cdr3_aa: CASSQDLGGANEQFF
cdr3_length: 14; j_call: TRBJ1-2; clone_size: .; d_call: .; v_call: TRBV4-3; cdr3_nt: TGCGCCAGCAGCCAGCACACAGGGTTCTATGGCTACACCTTC; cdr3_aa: CASSQHTGFYGYTF
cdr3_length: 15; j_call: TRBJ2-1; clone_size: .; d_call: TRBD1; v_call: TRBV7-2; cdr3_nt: TGTGCCAGCAGCTTAGTAGGGACAGGGTACAATGAGCAGTTCTTC; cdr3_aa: CASSLVGTGYNEQFF
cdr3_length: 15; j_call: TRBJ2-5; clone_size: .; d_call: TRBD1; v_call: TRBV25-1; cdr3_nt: TGTGCCAGCAGCGCCCGGACAGGGGGCGGGGAGACCCAGTACTTC; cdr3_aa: CASSARTGGGETQYF
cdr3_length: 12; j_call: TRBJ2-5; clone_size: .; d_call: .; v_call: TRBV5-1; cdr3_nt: TGCGCCAGCAGCCCGTCCTCGGAGACCCAGTACTTC; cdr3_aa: CASSPSSETQYF
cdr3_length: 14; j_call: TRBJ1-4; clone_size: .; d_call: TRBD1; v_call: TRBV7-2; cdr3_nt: TGTGCCAGCAGCTCCGGGACAGAGGTTGAAAAACTGTTTTTT; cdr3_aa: CASSSGTEVEKLFF
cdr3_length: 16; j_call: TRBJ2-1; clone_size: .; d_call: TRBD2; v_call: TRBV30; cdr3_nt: TGTGCCTGGAGCCCCGGACTAGCGGGAGTCTACAATGAGCAGTTCTTC; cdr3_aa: CAWSPGLAGVYNEQFF
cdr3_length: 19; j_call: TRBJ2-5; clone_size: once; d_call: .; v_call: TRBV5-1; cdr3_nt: TGCGCCAGCAGCTTGTTGGGGGGATGGGGCCAGGCCGCAGGAGAGACCCAGTACTTC; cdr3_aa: CASSLLGGWGQAAGETQYF
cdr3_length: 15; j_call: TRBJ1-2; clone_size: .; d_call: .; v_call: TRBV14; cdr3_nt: TGTGCCAGCAGCCAAGACGGTGTGGAGAACTATGGCTACACCTTC; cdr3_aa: CASSQDGVENYGYTF
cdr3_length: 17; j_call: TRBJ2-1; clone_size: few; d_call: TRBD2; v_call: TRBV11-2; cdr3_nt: TGTGCCAGCAGCGGCAGCACTAGCGGGAGCTCCTACAATGAGCAGTTCTTC; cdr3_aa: CASSGSTSGSSYNEQFF
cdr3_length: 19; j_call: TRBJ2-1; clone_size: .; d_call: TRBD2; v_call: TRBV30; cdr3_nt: TGTGCCTGGATCCCGGGACTAGCGGGAGGGCCGAGCTCCTACAATGAGCAGTTCTTC; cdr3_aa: CAWIPGLAGGPSSYNEQFF
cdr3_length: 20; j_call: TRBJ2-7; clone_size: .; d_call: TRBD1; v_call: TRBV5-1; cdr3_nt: TGCGCCAGCAGCTTGGACAGGGGCCCCGACAGGGTGTGTGGGACCTACGAGCAGTACTTC; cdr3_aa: CASSLDRGPDRVCGTYEQYF
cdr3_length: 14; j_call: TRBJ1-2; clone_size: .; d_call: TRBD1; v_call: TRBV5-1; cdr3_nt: TGCGCCAGCAGCCCACAGCCTGACAGGGAGGGCTACACCTTC; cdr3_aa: CASSPQPDREGYTF
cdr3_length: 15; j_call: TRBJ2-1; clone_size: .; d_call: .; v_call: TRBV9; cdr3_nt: TGTGCCAGCAGCGTAGAGAGGGGGGGAGTGGTTGAGCAGTTCTTC; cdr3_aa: CASSVERGGVVEQFF
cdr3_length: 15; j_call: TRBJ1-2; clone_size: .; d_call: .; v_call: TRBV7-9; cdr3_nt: TGTGCCAGCAGCCCAGGCGGGTTAGCTAACTATGGCTACACCTTC; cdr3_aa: CASSPGGLANYGYTF
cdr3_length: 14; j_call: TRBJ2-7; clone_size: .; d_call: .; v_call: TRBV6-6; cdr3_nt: TGTGCCAGCAGTTACTCGGGGGGGCCCCACGAGCAGTACTTC; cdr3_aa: CASSYSGGPHEQYF
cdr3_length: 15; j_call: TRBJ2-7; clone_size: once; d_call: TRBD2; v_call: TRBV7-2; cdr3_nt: TGTGCCAGCAGCCAACTAGCGGGAGGGCCCCACGAGCAGTACTTC; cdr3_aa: CASSQLAGGPHEQYF
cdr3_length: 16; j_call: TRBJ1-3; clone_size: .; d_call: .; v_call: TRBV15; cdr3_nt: TGTGCCACCAGCAGAGATCTTGCAGGGGAAGGGTGCACCATATATTTT; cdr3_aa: CATSRDLAGEGCTIYF
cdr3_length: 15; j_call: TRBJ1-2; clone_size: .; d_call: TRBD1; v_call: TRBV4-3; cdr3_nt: TGCGCCAGCAGCCAATACGACTCCAGGGGGGCCGGCTACACCTTC; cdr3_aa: CASSQYDSRGAGYTF
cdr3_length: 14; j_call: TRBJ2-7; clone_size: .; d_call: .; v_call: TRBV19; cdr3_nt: TGTGCCAGTAGTATGGTCCGACAGTCCTACGAGCAGTACTTC; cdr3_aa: CASSMVRQSYEQYF
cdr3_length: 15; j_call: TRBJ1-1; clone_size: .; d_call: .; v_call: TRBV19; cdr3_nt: TGTGCCAGTACCCATCCGGGACTTGGGAACACTGAAGCTTTCTTT; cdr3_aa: CASTHPGLGNTEAFF
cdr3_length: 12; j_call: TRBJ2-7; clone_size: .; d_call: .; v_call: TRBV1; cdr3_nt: TGCACCAGCGTCGTGGGCCTGGACGAGCAGTACTTC; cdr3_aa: CTSVVGLDEQYF
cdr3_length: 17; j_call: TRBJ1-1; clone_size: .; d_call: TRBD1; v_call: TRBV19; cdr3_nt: TGTGCCAGTAGTCCCATCCCGGCCGGGACAGGGGCCCCTGAAGCTTTCTTT; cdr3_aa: CASSPIPAGTGAPEAFF
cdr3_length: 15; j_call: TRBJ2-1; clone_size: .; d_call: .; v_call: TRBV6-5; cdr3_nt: TGTGCCAGCAGTTACTCGACGGCGGTCTACAATGAGCAGTTCTTC; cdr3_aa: CASSYSTAVYNEQFF
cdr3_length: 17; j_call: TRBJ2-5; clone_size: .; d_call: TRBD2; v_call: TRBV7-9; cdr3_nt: TGTGCCAGCAGCTTATCTGCGACTAGCGGGAGTGAGGAGACCCAGTACTTC; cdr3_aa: CASSLSATSGSEETQYF
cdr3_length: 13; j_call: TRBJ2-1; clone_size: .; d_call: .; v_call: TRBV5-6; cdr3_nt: TGTGCCAGCGCGACGGCTCCCAGGGATGAGCAGTTCTTC; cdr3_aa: CASATAPRDEQFF
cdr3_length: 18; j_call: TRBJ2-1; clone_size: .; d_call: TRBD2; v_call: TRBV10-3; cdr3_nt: TGTGCCATCAGTGAGTCGACTGTATTGACTAGCGGGAACAATGAGCAGTTCTTC; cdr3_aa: CAISESTVLTSGNNEQFF
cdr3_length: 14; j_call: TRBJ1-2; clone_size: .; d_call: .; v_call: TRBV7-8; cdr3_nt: TGTGCCAGCAGCTTAGAGCAGGGAAAGACTGGCTACACCTTC; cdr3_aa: CASSLEQGKTGYTF
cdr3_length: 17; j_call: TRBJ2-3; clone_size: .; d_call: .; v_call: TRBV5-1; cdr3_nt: TGCGCCTCCCACTATGGGTGGGGCACCGTCCACACAGATACGCAGTATTTT; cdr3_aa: CASHYGWGTVHTDTQYF
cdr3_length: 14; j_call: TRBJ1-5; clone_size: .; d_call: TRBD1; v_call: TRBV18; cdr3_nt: TGTGCCAGCTCATGGACAGGGGTCGGTCAGCCCCAGCATTTT; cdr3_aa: CASSWTGVGQPQHF
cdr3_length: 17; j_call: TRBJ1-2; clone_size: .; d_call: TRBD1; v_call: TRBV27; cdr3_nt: TGTGCCAGCAGTTCCGTCCCGGGACAGGGGTCGGCCTATGGCTACACCTTC; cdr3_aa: CASSSVPGQGSAYGYTF
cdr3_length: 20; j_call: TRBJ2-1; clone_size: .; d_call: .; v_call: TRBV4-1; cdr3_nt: TGCGCCAGCAGCCAAGATCTACCGGAGTCCGGGAGATTTAGCGACAATGAGCAGTTCTTC; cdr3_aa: CASSQDLPESGRFSDNEQFF
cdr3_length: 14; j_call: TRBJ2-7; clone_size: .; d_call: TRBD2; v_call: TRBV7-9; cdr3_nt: TGTGCCAGCAGCTTACCAGCGGGAGCGTTCGAGCAGTACTTC; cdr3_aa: CASSLPAGAFEQYF
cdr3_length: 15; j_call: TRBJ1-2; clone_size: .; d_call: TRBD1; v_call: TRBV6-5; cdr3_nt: TGTGCCAGCAGTCAGACAGGGGATCCCCTTTATGGCTACACCTTC; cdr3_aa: CASSQTGDPLYGYTF
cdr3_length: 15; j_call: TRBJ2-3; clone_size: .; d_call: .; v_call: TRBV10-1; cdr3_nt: TGCGCCAGCAGTGAGTCTCTAGCCCAGAGCGATACGCAGTATTTT; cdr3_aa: CASSESLAQSDTQYF
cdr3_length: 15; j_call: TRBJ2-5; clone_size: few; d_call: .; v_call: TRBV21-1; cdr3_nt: TGTGCCAGCGGACGACTAGCGGGAGGACGAGAGACCCAGTACTTC; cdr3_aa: CASGRLAGGRETQYF
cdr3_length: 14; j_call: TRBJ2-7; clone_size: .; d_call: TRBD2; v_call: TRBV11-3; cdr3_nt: TGTGCCAGCAGCCCGGGACTACTTACCTACGAGCAGTACTTC; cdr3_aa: CASSPGLLTYEQYF
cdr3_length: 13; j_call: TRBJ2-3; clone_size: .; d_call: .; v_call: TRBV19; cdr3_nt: TGTGCCAGTAGTCTGAGGCACACAGATACGCAGTATTTT; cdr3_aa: CASSLRHTDTQYF
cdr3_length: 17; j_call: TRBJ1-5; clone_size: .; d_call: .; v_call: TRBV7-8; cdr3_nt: TGTGCCAGCAGCCCGAGGGCGTCACAAGAGTACGATCAGCCCCAGCATTTT; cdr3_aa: CASSPRASQEYDQPQHF
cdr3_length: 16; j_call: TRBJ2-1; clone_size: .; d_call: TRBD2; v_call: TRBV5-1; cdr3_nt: TGCGCCAGCAGCTTACGAATAGCGGGGTCCTACAATGAGCAGTTCTTC; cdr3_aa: CASSLRIAGSYNEQFF
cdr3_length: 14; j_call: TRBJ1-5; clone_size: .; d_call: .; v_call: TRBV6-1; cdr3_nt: TGTGCCAGCAGTGCTGGCAGGAGCAATCAGCCCCAGCATTTT; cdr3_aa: CASSAGRSNQPQHF
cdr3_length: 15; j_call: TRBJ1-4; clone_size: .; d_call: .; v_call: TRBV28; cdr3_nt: TGTGCCAGCACCTCACAGGGCACCGGGGATGAAAAACTGTTTTTT; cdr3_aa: CASTSQGTGDEKLFF